One and the same sample provided the 3 T cell receptor beta chains below, sequenced in a study of cytomegalovirus exposure and HLA in healthy donors. Both 60 Vbeta primers and 13 Jbeta primers went into the PCR. The repertoire was sequenced with immunoSEQ multiplex PCR; TCRdb's copy has only in-frame clones and lacks some. The table has a few hundred thousand clones, over 75% seen once. Sequenced material: PBMCs. Receptors originate from a girl aged 2 to 10 in good health and CMV-seronegative.

The CDR3 reads CASSPVQATNYGYTF. In DNA, the CDR3 is TGTGCCAGCTCACCAGTTCAGGCTACTAACTATGGCTACACCTTC. This chain connects TRBV18 to TRBJ1-2; unclear D gene. Germline V lookup: CDR1 KGHSH, CDR2 LQKENI. This CDR3 is 15 amino acids long. The V end lost 2 bases, the J end lost 0 bases, and 10 bases lay between the germline ends.

A note on this clone: The conserved phenylalanine or tryptophan is not found at the CDR3 terminus, so this likely reflects a read error. The chain is built from TRBV4-1 and TRBJ1-1, with unresolved D. The germline V gene has CDR1 MGHRA and CDR2 YSYEKL. V was clipped by 1 base and J by 1 base, with 7 bases between them. This CDR3 has 14 amino acids. The CDR3 spells CASSQGPGNTEAFL. DNA for the CDR3: TGCGCCAGCAGCCAAGGTCCAGGGAACACTGAAGCTTTCCTT.

The rearrangement joins TRBV10-3 to TRBJ2-1; 7 nucleotides agree with TRBD1. V gave up 6 bases and J gave up 5 bases; unmatched junction bases: 7. Germline CDR1 reads ENHRY; CDR2 reads SYGVKD. This CDR3 spans 14 amino acids. CDR3 coding DNA: TGTGCCATCAGCCCCCTAGGGGGCCACAATGAGCAGTTCTTC. Protein: CAISPLGGHNEQFF.